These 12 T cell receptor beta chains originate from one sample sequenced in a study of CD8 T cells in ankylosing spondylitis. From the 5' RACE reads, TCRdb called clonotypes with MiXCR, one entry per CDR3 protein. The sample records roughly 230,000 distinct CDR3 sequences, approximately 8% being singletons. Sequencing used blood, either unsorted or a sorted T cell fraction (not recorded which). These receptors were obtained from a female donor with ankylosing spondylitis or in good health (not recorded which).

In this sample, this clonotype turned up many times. The CDR3 here is CASSHALKERADTQYF. Here the CDR3 DNA reads TGTGCCAGCAGCCACGCCCTCAAGGAGAGGGCAGATACGCAGTATTTT. The rearrangement joins TRBV7-8 to TRBJ2-3, with TRBD2 as a possible D gene (5 bases). With 5 bases removed from V and 4 bases from J, the gap between germline ends came to 19 bases. This CDR3 is built from 16 residues. The germline V gene has CDR1 SGHVS and CDR2 FQNEAQ.

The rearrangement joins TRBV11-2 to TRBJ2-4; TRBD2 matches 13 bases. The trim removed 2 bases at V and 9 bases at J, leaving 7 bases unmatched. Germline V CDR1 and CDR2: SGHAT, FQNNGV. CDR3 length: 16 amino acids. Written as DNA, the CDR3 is TGTGCCAGCAGCTTACTGCGACTAGCGGGAGGCGGCATTCAGTACTTC. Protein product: CASSLLRLAGGGIQYF.

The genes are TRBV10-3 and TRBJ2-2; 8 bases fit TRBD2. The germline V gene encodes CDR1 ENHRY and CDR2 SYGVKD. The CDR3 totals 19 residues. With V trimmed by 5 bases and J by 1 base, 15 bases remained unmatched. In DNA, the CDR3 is TGTGCCATCAGTCCTACTTTCCTCGCGGGAGGATTGAACACCGGGGAGCTGTTTTTT. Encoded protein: CAISPTFLAGGLNTGELFF.

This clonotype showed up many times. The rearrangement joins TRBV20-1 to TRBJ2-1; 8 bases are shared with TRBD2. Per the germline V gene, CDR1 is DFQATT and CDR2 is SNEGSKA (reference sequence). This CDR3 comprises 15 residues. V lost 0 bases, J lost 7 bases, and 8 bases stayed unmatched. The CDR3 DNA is TGCAGTGCTAGAGACGGCGGGAGGACTGGGAATGAGCAGTTCTTC. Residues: CSARDGGRTGNEQFF.

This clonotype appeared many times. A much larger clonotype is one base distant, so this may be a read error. CDR3 DNA sequence: TGTGCCAGCAGCGCCAGCTACGAGCAGTACTTC. It encodes CASSASYEQYF. The V gene is TRBV11-2, the J gene TRBJ2-7; no clear D gene. From germline, CDR1 is SGHAT and CDR2 FQNNGV. V shed 5 bases and J shed 3 bases, with 5 bases lying between them. The CDR3 has 11 amino acids.

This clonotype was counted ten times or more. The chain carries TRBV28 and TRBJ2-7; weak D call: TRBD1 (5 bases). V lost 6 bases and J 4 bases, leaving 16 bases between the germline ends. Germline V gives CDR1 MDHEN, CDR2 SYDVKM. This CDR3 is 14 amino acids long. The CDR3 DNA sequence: TGTGCCAGCAGCCCCGCACTAAAGGGGTACGAGCAGTACTTC. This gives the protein CASSPALKGYEQYF. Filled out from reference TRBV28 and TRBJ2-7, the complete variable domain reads DVKVTQSSRYLVKRTGEKVFLECVQDMDHENMFWYRQDPGLGLRLIYFSYDVKMKEKGDIPEGYSVSREKKERFSLILESASTNQTSMYLCASSPALKGYEQYFGPGTRLTVT.

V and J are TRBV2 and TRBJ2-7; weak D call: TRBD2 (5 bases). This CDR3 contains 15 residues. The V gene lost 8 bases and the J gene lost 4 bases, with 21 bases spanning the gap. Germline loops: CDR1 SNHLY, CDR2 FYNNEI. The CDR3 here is CASLLPGLIIYEQYF. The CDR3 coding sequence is TGTGCCAGCTTGCTCCCCGGACTGATCATTTACGAGCAGTACTTC.

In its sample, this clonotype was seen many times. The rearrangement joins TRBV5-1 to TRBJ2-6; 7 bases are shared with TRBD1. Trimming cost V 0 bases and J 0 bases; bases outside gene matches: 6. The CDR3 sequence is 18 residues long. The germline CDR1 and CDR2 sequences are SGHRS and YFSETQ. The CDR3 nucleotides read TGCGCCAGCAGCTTGGGGACAGGTTTACTCTCTGGGGCCAACGTCCTGACTTTC. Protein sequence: CASSLGTGLLSGANVLTF.

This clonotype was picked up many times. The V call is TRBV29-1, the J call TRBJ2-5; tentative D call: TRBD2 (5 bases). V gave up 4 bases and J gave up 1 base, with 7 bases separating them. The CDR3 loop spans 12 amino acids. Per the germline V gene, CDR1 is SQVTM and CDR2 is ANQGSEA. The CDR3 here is CSVAGSQETQYF. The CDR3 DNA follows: TGCAGCGTTGCGGGGTCCCAAGAGACCCAGTACTTC.

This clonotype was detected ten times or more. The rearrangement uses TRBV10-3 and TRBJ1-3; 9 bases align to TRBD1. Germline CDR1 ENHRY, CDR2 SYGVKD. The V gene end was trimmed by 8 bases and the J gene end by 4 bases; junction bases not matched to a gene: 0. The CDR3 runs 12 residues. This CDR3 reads CAIGQGGNTIYF. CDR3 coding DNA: TGTGCCATCGGACAGGGGGGAAACACCATATATTTT.

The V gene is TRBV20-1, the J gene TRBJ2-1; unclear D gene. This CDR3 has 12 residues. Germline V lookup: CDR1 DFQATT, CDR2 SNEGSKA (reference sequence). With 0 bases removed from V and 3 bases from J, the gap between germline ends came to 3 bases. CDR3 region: CSARDLYNEQFF. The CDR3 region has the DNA TGCAGTGCTAGAGACCTCTACAATGAGCAGTTCTTC.

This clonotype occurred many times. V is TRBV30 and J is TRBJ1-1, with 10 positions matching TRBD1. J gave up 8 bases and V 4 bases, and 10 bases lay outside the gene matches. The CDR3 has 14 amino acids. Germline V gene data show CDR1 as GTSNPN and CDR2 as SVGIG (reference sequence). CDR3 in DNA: TGTGCCTGGACCTGGGGGACAGGGGTTTCGGAAGCTTTCTTT. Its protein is CAWTWGTGVSEAFF.